This T cell receptor (beta chain) was sequenced in a study of blood T cells in healthy people across ages. Findings and limits, study-wide: Long-lived donors carried more naive CD4+ cells and greater diversity than aged donors.

The CDR3 contains 14 residues. CDR1 is MNHNY and CDR2 is SVGAGI in the germline V gene (reference sequence). Losses at the gene ends were 8 bases for V and 8 bases for J; bases not matched to a gene: 7. Combining a sample-barcoded 5' primer with a J-beta primer mix, a second PCR ran for roughly 7 to 11 cycles. Each CDR3 protein is one row after TCRdb ran MiXCR on the 5' RACE reads. Of 1.8 million or so distinct CDR3 sequences detected, 35% to 50% appear once; the ten largest clones hold about 21%. In regard to this clonotype: Its specificity is not known.

The genes are TRBV6-6 and TRBJ2-1, with TRBD2 identical over 12 bases. The sample consisted of blood. The clonotype was recovered from a human donor in good health. The CDR3 DNA reads TGTGCCAGCCAAACTAGCGGGGGGACGGATGAGCAGTTCTTC. This sequence encodes CASQTSGGTDEQFF.